This T cell receptor beta chain is drawn from a study of blood T cell repertoires in COVID-19. Participants spanned ages about 18 to 90 years and resided in 20 to 30 US areas. Clinical history reported by participants formed the basis on which cohorts were assigned. Recovery among Cohort 3 donors was established by two negative PCRs, clearance, or symptom resolution. Trimming pared 0 bases from V and 0 bases from J, leaving 13 bases between. The CDR3 consists of 17 residues. The germline gives CDR1 SGDLS, CDR2 YYNGEE. In the authors' methods: How many nucleated cells were present was estimated from reference gene primer amplification. Clones were read by immunoSEQ multiplex PCR, and TCRdb kept only the in-frame ones, dropping some. V, J and clone size reflect that table, while D and trimming were determined from the DNA. Among approximately 200,000 clones listed, about 84% were seen once.

The sample consisted of PBMCs or T cells enriched from blood (not recorded which). This chain connects TRBV9 to TRBJ1-3; no reliable D call. The receptor's source is a man aged 55 to 70 who had recovered from COVID-19. Here the CDR3 DNA reads TGTGCCAGCAGCGTAGGTGGTACTGGTGGCTCTGGAAACACCATATATTTT. Translated, it gives CASSVGGTGGSGNTIYF.